These 29 T cell receptor beta chains were all obtained from the same sample, sequenced in a study of Ad26.COV2.S vaccination and SARS-CoV-2 variants (dated by TCRdb to about 2021). The sample's treatment or condition label, in plain terms: roughly 18 received Ad26.COV2.S at low or high dose, single or two shots; roughly five received placebo; per-sample allocation not given. Repertoires of vaccine and placebo recipients were sequenced from samples collected on day 63 after the first injection. Libraries came from the immunoSEQ multiplex PCR assay. TCRdb took over this immuneACCESS table, retaining in-frame rearrangements with V and J assigned. Such tables are incomplete; in checked studies, under half of the missing clones stem from an unresolved V gene, and the remainder is unexplained. This sample holds 350,000 to 500,000 clones; 90% were observed only once. The ten largest make up roughly an eighth of the sample.

The source was peripheral blood, collected in a trial of Ad26.COV2.S vaccine versus placebo. All receptors come from a person aged 18-65 years who received the Ad26.COV2.S COVID-19 vaccine or a placebo.

This clone has more than one count but fewer than ten. This sequence joins TRBV19 and TRBJ1-1, with TRBD1 as a possible D gene (6 bases). The CDR3 totals 14 residues. The ends were cut back, 9 bases at V and 5 bases at J, with 19 bases in the middle. Germline lookup yields CDR1 LNHDA and CDR2 SQIVND (reference sequence). The CDR3: CASTLGQSRTEAFF. CDR3 bases: TGTGCCAGCACACTCGGACAGTCGAGGACTGAAGCTTTCTTT.

The chain links TRBV12-2 to TRBJ1-4. TRBV12-2 is described as a pseudogene. The CDR3 covers 14 residues. The CDR3 protein is CASRLVGKDEKLFF. Here the CDR3 DNA reads TGTGCAAGTCGCTTGGTCGGGAAGGATGAAAAACTGTTTTTT.

The chain couples TRBV7-2 to TRBJ1-2; D is unclear. The germline V gene encodes CDR1 SGHTA and CDR2 FQGNSA. V gave up 4 bases and J gave up 3 bases, with 12 bases separating them. The CDR3 totals 14 residues. The CDR3 sequence: CASSSHNGDYGYTF. The CDR3 nucleotides read TGTGCCAGCAGCTCGCACAATGGGGACTATGGCTACACCTTC.

The chain carries TRBV18 and TRBJ2-7; 10 nucleotides agree with TRBD2. V gave up 3 bases and J gave up 2 bases; unmatched junction bases: 4. Germline V CDR1 and CDR2: KGHSH, LQKENI. The CDR3 loop spans 15 amino acids. CDR3 sequence: CASSPGTSAPYEQYF. In DNA, the CDR3 is TGTGCCAGCTCACCCGGGACTAGCGCGCCCTACGAGCAGTACTTC.

The CDR3 DNA reads as TGTGCCAGCAGCCTACCGGGAAGCTCCTACGAGCAGTACTTC. It translates to CASSLPGSSYEQYF. V is TRBV16 and J is TRBJ2-7; D possibly corresponds to TRBD2 (5 bases). The germline V and J ends were trimmed by 4 bases and 0 bases, with 10 bases remaining between them. CDR1 KGHSY and CDR2 FQNENV come from the germline V gene. The CDR3 extends over 14 amino acids.

This rearrangement joins TRBV11-3 to TRBJ2-3; maybe TRBD1 (5 bases). This CDR3 comprises 14 residues. Germline-derived CDR1 and CDR2 are SGHNT and YENEEA. Trimming removed 8 bases from V and 3 bases from J, with 15 bases in between. The CDR3 loop reads CASSKGSPTDTQYF. For the CDR3, the DNA is TGTGCCAGCTCCAAGGGGTCTCCTACAGATACGCAGTATTTT. Variable domain in full (rest from reference TRBV11-3 and TRBJ2-3): EAGVVQSPRYKIIEKKQPVAFWCNPISGHNTLYWYLQNLGQGPELLIRYENEEAVDDSQLPKDRFSAERLKGVDSTLKIQPAELGDSAVYLCASSKGSPTDTQYFGPGTRLTVL.

This chain links TRBV27 with TRBJ2-7; D remains unclear. V lost 2 bases and J lost 3, with 8 bases in between. The CDR3 is 13 residues long. Germline V lookup: CDR1 MNHEY, CDR2 SMNVEV (reference sequence). In nucleotides, the CDR3 is TGTGCCAGCAGTTTAGTATGGAACTACGAGCAGTACTTC. It specifies CASSLVWNYEQYF.

The rearrangement links TRBV19 to TRBJ1-5, with a tentative D call TRBD1 (5 bases). The V end was cut by 3 bases, the J end by 2 bases, with 11 bases between. The CDR3 is made up of 15 amino acids. Germline V CDR1 and CDR2: LNHDA, SQIVND (reference sequence). CDR3 sequence: CASSIFRGGNQPQHF. DNA of the CDR3: TGTGCCAGTAGTATTTTTAGGGGAGGCAATCAGCCCCAGCATTTT.

The J gene is TRBJ1-4, the V gene TRBV6-5; D possibly corresponds to TRBD1 (6 bases). V was shortened by 6 bases and J by 10 bases, with 21 bases between the two germline ends. Germline lookup yields CDR1 MNHEY and CDR2 SVGAGI. This CDR3 has 15 amino acids. This CDR3 is CASRQRQASLGKLFF. CDR3 bases: TGTGCCAGCAGACAGAGACAGGCCTCGCTAGGAAAACTGTTTTTT.

The J gene is TRBJ2-5, the V gene TRBV19, with TRBD2 matching 8 bases. CDR3 length: 16 amino acids. Trimming removed 5 bases from V and 0 bases from J; junction bases left unmatched: 8. CDR1 is LNHDA, CDR2 SQIVND, per germline (reference sequence). The CDR3 loop reads CASSPGVAGYQETQYF. The CDR3 DNA is TGTGCCAGTAGTCCCGGAGTAGCGGGGTACCAAGAGACCCAGTACTTC. The full variable domain, with the rest looked up from reference TRBV19 and TRBJ2-5, is DGGITQSPKYLFRKEGQNVTLSCEQNLNHDAMYWYRQDPGQGLRLIYYSQIVNDFQKGDIAEGYSVSREKKESFPLTVTSAQKNPTAFYLCASSPGVAGYQETQYFGPGTRLLVL.

The rearrangement links TRBV18 to TRBJ1-6; D is ambiguous. The germline V gene has CDR1 KGHSH and CDR2 LQKENI. V was pared by 4 bases and J by 10 bases, with 17 bases between. This CDR3 region has 15 residues. The DNA of the CDR3 is TGTGCCAGCTCACTCGAGGGTGCGGGAGGATCACCCCTCCACTTT. Protein sequence: CASSLEGAGGSPLHF.

V usage is TRBV6-2 or TRBV6-3 and J usage is TRBJ2-3, with unresolved D. Trimming shortened V by 6 bases and J by 5 bases, and 12 bases separated the two germline ends. CDR1 MNHEY and CDR2 SVGEGT come from the germline V gene. The CDR3 runs 13 residues. The CDR3 DNA reads TGTGCCAGCAGCCTTGCGGTGGTAGATACGCAGTATTTT. This encodes CASSLAVVDTQYF.

The chain employs TRBV29-1 and TRBJ2-2; TRBD1 matches at 9 bases. The CDR3 sequence is 14 residues long. Germline V CDR1 and CDR2: SQVTM, ANQGSEA. V trimming: 4 bases; J trimming: 6 bases; junction bases outside the gene matches: 6. CDR3 loop: CSVAWTGVSGELFF. The CDR3 region has the DNA TGCAGCGTTGCTTGGACAGGGGTCTCCGGGGAGCTGTTTTTT.

V and J are TRBV5-4 and TRBJ2-3; 7 bases match TRBD2. The CDR3 contains 17 residues. The V and J ends lost 4 bases and 5 bases, in that order; junction bases with no gene match: 16. The germline CDR1 and CDR2 sequences are SGHNT and YYREEE (reference sequence). The CDR3, as DNA: TGTGCCAGCAGCGCTATGACTAGCCCAAATGGGGTAGATACGCAGTATTTT. Translated, it gives CASSAMTSPNGVDTQYF.

This chain uses TRBV11-2 with TRBJ2-7; 9 bases agree with TRBD1. J lost 2 bases, V lost 5 bases, and 4 bases had no gene match. In germline, CDR1 is SGHAT, CDR2 FQNNGV. The CDR3 sequence is 14 residues long. In DNA form, the CDR3 reads TGTGCCAGCAGCGACCGGGACAGGGCCTACGAGCAGTACTTC. This sequence encodes CASSDRDRAYEQYF.

This clone appeared once. The chain recombines TRBV18 with TRBJ2-1, with D tentatively TRBD1 (5 bases). The length of the CDR3 is 15 residues. V gave up 2 bases and J gave up 0 bases, with 8 bases separating them. Germline V gives CDR1 KGHSH, CDR2 LQKENI. The CDR3 here is CASSPRGNSYNEQFF. The DNA for the CDR3 is TGTGCCAGCTCACCAAGGGGTAACTCCTACAATGAGCAGTTCTTC.

V usage is TRBV5-4 and J usage is TRBJ2-3; TRBD1 aligns across 8 bases. Germline lookup yields CDR1 SGHNT and CDR2 YYREEE (reference sequence). CDR3 size: 15 residues. Trimming removed 4 bases from V and 1 base from J; junction bases left unmatched: 5. The chain's CDR3 is CASSAPGQGTDTQYF. Here the CDR3 DNA reads TGTGCCAGCAGCGCGCCGGGACAGGGCACAGATACGCAGTATTTT.

This chain joins TRBV18 and TRBJ2-3; TRBD2 agrees at 10 bases. V was clipped by 2 bases and J by 0 bases; unmatched bases: 5. Germline V gene lookup returns CDR1 KGHSH and CDR2 LQKENI. CDR3 length equals 17 residues. CDR3 DNA sequence: TGTGCCAGCTCACCATTAGCGGGAGGCGTTAGCACAGATACGCAGTATTTT. Translating it yields CASSPLAGGVSTDTQYF.

The chain uses TRBV21-1 and TRBJ2-1; the table names TRBD2, a call not compared with the DNA. TRBV21-1 is classified as a pseudogene. There are 17 residues in the CDR3. DNA of the CDR3: TGTGCCAGCAGCAAACCCCAGCGGGAGTCCCCCTACAATGAGCAGTTCTTC. Translated, it gives CASSKPQRESPYNEQFF.

The chain recombines TRBV4-1 with TRBJ1-1; D not certain. Per the germline V gene, CDR1 is MGHRA and CDR2 is YSYEKL. Trimming took off 8 bases at V and 5 bases at J, with 15 bases between the two ends. This CDR3 contains 13 residues. CDR3: CASCVDLGTEAFF. In DNA form, the CDR3 reads TGCGCCAGCTGCGTGGATTTAGGTACTGAAGCTTTCTTT.

Comment on this clone: Other DNA variants within this sample encode the same CDR3. The chain recombines TRBV7-2 with TRBJ2-7; D ambiguous. The CDR3 runs 11 residues. Germline lookup yields CDR1 SGHTA and CDR2 FQGNSA. Trimming took off 4 bases at V and 4 bases at J, with 5 bases between the two ends. The chain's CDR3 is CASSSAYEQYF. The CDR3 bases are TGTGCCAGCAGCTCCGCGTACGAGCAGTACTTC.

Only one count was recorded for this clone. V usage is TRBV28 and J usage is TRBJ1-6; perhaps TRBD1 as D (6 bases). Trimming took off 5 bases at V and 4 bases at J, with 15 bases between the two ends. The germline gives CDR1 MDHEN, CDR2 SYDVKM. The CDR3 is made up of 16 amino acids. In DNA, the CDR3 is TGTGCCAGCAGTAGATCCCGGACAGCATATAATTCACCCCTCCACTTT. Protein product: CASSRSRTAYNSPLHF.

This sequence joins TRBV11-2 and TRBJ2-1; 10 positions agree with TRBD2. Germline V gene lookup returns CDR1 SGHAT and CDR2 FQNNGV. The CDR3 covers 19 residues. The junction had 19 bases not matched to a gene; V was cut back by 2 bases and J by 9 bases. CDR3 residues: CASSLWGGASGSRIPEQFF. The CDR3 region has the DNA TGTGCCAGCAGCTTATGGGGGGGGGCTAGCGGGAGCCGGATCCCTGAGCAGTTCTTC.

This chain joins TRBV4-1 and TRBJ2-1; TRBD2 agrees at 12 bases. V lost 0 bases to trimming and J lost 8 bases; unmatched junction nucleotides: 5. Germline V gene sequence: CDR1 MGHRA, CDR2 YSYEKL. CDR3 size: 16 residues. The CDR3 is CASSQDSLAGGDEQFF. CDR3 sequence (DNA): TGCGCCAGCAGCCAAGATAGTCTAGCGGGAGGGGATGAGCAGTTCTTC.

This clone showed up just once. This chain connects TRBV28 to TRBJ1-2; 9 nucleotides agree with TRBD1. V lost 4 bases to trimming and J lost 5 bases; unmatched junction nucleotides: 11. The length of the CDR3 is 16 residues. Germline CDR1 is MDHEN and CDR2 is SYDVKM. The CDR3 DNA sequence: TGTGCCAGCAGTTCTACAGGGGGCGCATTCGGGTATGGCTACACCTTC. It is translated as CASSSTGGAFGYGYTF.

The gene calls are TRBV7-6 and TRBJ2-2, with 7 bases that match TRBD1. V was clipped by 0 bases and J by 4 bases; unmatched bases: 11. CDR3 size: 18 residues. Germline values: CDR1 SGHVS, CDR2 FNYEAQ. The CDR3: CASSLALIGTDTTGELFF. CDR3 sequence (DNA): TGTGCCAGCAGCTTAGCGCTAATTGGGACAGATACCACCGGGGAGCTGTTTTTT.

This clone is a singleton in its sample. The chain carries TRBV6-2 or TRBV6-3 and TRBJ1-5, with TRBD1 identical over 10 bases. V trimming: 5 bases; J trimming: 0 bases; junction bases outside the gene matches: 10. The CDR3 is 18 amino acids. Per germline, CDR1 MNHEY and CDR2 SVGEGT. The CDR3 loop reads CASSTSLGQGLSNQPQHF. The DNA for the CDR3 is TGTGCCAGCAGTACCTCCTTGGGACAGGGGCTTAGCAATCAGCCCCAGCATTTT.

The genes are TRBV7-2 and TRBJ2-5, with 8 bases that match TRBD2. The germline gives CDR1 SGHTA, CDR2 FQGNSA. With 7 bases clipped from V and 5 bases from J, the junction kept 12 bases outside the gene matches. The CDR3 is 15 residues long. CDR3 DNA sequence: TGTGCCAGCATCCCCCCGGGGACTAGAAGTGAGACCCAGTACTTC. Its protein is CASIPPGTRSETQYF.

Worth noting for this clone: The sample carries other DNA sequences with the same CDR3. The V call is TRBV24-1, the J call TRBJ2-7; 7 positions agree with TRBD1. Germline CDR1 is KGHDR and CDR2 is SFDVKD. The CDR3 loop spans 13 amino acids. Trimming cost V 4 bases and J 3 bases; bases outside gene matches: 2. The CDR3 reads CATSETGFYEQYF. The DNA of the CDR3 is TGTGCCACCAGTGAGACAGGGTTCTACGAGCAGTACTTC.